This TCR beta chain was identified in a study of shared clonotypes between healthy human individuals. Germline CDR1 and CDR2: SNHLY and FYNNEI. The V gene end was trimmed by 6 bases and the J gene end by 1 base; junction bases not matched to a gene: 7. The CDR3 has 15 residues. Only in-frame clones appear in the TCRdb table, and some are missing; sequencing was by immunoSEQ multiplex PCR. This table has about 2.2 million clones, 85% to 95% appearing once. Overall study results and limits: Shared clonotypes: roughly 4.7% naive CD4, around 3.5% naive CD8, roughly 2.2% memory CD4, approximately 0.41% memory CD8.

In the case of this clone: As yet, its antigen is unknown.

Naive CD8 cells, CD45RO-negative and positively selected for CCR7, excluded terminally differentiated effector memory CD45RA+ cells. The donors were adults (healthy and HIV-negative) with no recent acute infections or vaccinations. Each donor was a Caucasian adult residing in Nashville, Tennessee. The chain links TRBV2 to TRBJ1-1; 8 positions match TRBD1. The sequenced sample was naive CD8+ T cells from PBMCs. The clonotype was recovered from a man between 18 and 35 years old in good health. Some clones in this sample may be carry-over from other donors' samples. The CDR3 DNA follows: TGTGCCAGCAGGGAGGACAGGGACCGGAACACTGAAGCTTTCTTT. Protein: CASREDRDRNTEAFF.